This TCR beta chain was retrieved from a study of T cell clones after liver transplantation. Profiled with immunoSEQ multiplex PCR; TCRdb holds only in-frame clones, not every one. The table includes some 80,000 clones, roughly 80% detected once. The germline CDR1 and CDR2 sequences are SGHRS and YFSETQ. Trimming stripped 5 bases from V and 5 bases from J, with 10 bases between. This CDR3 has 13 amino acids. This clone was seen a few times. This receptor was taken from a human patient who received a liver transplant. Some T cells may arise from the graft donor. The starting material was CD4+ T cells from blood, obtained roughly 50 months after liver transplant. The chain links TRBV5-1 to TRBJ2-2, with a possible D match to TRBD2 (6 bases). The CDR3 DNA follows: TGCGCCAGCAGGGCGGGACCGACCGGGGAGCTGTTTTTT. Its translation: CASRAGPTGELFF. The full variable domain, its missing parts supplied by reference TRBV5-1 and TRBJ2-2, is KAGVTQTPRYLIKTRGQQVTLSCSPISGHRSVSWYQQTPGQGLQFLFEYFSETQRNKGNFPGRFSGRQFSNSRSEMNVSTLELGDSALYLCASRAGPTGELFFGEGSRLTVL.